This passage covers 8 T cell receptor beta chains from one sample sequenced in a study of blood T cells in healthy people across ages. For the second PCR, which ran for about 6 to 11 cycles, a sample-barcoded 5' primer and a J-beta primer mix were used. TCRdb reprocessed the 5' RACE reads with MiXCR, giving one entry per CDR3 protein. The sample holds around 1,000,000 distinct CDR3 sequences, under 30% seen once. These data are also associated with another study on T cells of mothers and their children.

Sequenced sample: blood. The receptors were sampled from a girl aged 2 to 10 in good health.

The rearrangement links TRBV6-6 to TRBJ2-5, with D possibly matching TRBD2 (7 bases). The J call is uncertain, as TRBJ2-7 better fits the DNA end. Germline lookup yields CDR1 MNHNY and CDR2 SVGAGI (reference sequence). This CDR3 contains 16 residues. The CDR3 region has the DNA TGTGCCAGCAGTTTAACTCGCGGGGGCCTCTCCTACGAGCAGTACTTC. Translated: CASSLTRGGLSYEQYF.

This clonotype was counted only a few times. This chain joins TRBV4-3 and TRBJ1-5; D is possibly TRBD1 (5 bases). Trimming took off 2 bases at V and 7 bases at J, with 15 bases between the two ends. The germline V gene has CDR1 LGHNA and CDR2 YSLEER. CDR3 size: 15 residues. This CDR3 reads CASSQPQGRGQPQHF. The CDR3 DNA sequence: TGCGCCAGCAGCCAACCTCAGGGACGGGGGCAGCCCCAGCATTTT.

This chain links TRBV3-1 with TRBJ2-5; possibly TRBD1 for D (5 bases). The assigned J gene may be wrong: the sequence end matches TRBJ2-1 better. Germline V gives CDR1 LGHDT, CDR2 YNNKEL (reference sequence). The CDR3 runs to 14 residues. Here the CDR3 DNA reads TGTGCCTGCAAGGGGAATAGTGTATCAGGAGAGCAGTTCTTC. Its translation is CACKGNSVSGEQFF.

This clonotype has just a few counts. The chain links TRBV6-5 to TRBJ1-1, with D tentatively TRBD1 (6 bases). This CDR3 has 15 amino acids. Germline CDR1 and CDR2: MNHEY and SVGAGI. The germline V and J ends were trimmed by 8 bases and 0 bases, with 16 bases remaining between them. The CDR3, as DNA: TGTGCCAGCCTCCGGGTGGGGGCGTTGAACACTGAAGCTTTCTTT. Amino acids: CASLRVGALNTEAFF.

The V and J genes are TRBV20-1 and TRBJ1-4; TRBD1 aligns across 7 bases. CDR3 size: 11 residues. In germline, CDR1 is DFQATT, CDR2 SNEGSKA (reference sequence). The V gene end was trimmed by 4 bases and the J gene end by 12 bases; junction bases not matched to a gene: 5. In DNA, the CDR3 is TGCAGTGCTAACCAGGGGGGAGAACTGTTTTTT. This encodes CSANQGGELFF.

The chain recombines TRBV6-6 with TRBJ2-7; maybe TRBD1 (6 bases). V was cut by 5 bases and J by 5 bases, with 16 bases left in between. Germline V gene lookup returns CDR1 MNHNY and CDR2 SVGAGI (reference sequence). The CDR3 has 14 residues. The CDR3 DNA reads TGTGCCAGCAGTCCAAAACAGGGTTTGAACGAGCAGTACTTC. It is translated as CASSPKQGLNEQYF.

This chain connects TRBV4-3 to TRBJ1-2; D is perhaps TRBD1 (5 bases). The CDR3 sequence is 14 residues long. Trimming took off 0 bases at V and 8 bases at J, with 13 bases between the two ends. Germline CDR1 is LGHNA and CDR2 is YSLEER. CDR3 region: CASSQDTGLPGYTF. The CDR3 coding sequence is TGCGCCAGCAGCCAAGATACAGGCTTACCCGGCTACACCTTC.

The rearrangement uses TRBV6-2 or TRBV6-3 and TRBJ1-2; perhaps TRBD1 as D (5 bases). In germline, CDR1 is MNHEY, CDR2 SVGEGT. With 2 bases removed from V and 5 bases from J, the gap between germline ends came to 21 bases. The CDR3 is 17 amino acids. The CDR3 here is CASSYRTPSRIPYGYTF. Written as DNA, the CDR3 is TGTGCCAGCAGTTACAGGACACCATCCCGAATCCCATATGGCTACACCTTC.